This entry features one T cell receptor (beta chain) sequence. The specificity of this receptor is unknown. No quality values exist for individual bases; no much larger clone is one base distant. TCRbeta CDR3 regions were amplified from genomic DNA using the immunoSEQ Assay, a bias-controlled multiplex PCR. As for the authors' bioinformatics: Within the assay, amplification of reference gene primers was used to estimate how many nucleated cells each sample contained. Sequence reads were collapsed and filtered to measure the absolute abundance of every unique TCRbeta CDR3 rearrangement. For each sample, productive Simpson clonality was calculated as the square root of Simpson's diversity index across productive rearrangements. As stored in TCRdb, this immuneACCESS dataset retains in-frame rearrangements with V and J assigned. A fraction of the clones does not appear; measured against another copy, unresolved V genes explain less than half of the discrepancy, and the remainder lacks a known reason. D and trimming were read from the DNA, whereas the V and J calls and clone size are those reported in that table. The sample contains hundreds of thousands of clones, around 87% of them found a single time. The leading ten clones occupy approximately 2.4% of the sample.

The data belong to a study of blood T cell repertoires in COVID-19 (dated by TCRdb to 2020 to 2022). In the study overall: Samples covering the acute and convalescent phases of COVID-19 were provided by collaborators in the United States, Italy and Spain. The material from the prospective study consisted of cDNA or gDNA derived from T cells, B-cell-depleted T cells, or PBMCs. The dataset comprised deeply sampled blood TCRbeta repertoires from subjects exposed to, actively infected with, or recovered from COVID-19. Samples were obtained from the ongoing ImmuneRACE study (first 160 participants) and from 1,254 subjects provided by 6 global collaborators. Where available, HLA class I and class II types were obtained from metadata supplied by the sample provider rather than from assay-based typing. Nearly every sample came with metadata listing a de-identified subject ID, COVID-19 status, age in years and sex. The repertoires were released in a freely available public database meant as a resource for research on the immune response to SARS-CoV-2. Results and caveats for the whole study, not just this receptor: Clinical and demographic metadata were provided uncurated, with the amount varying by source and participant.

One collaborating source in Seattle enrolled patients during active infection and followed them longitudinally through the course of disease. Whole blood was collected in K2EDTA tubes by collaborating institutions according to the institutions' own protocols. For TCRbeta analysis, collaborators shipped samples in one of three forms: frozen whole blood, isolated PBMCs, or DNA extracted from either of those sample types. The germline V end is reduced by 4 bases and the J end by 6 bases; junction bases left unmatched: 4. The CDR1 and CDR2 encoded by the germline V gene are SGHRS and YFSETQ. Including cysteine and phenylalanine, the CDR3 has 14 amino acids. Just the 42-base CDR3 DNA is kept, in frame starting at base 1.

Sequenced: peripheral blood. The sequence joins TRBV5-1 to TRBJ2-3; the central 11 bases match TRBD2. The sequence derives from a woman aged 55-69 years with COVID-19, enrolled during active disease. CDR3 sequence: CASSPVAGGDTQYF. The sequenced DNA is TGCGCCAGCAGCCCCGTAGCGGGGGGGGATACGCAGTATTTT. The entire variable domain, with the stretches around the CDR3 drawn from the reference TRBV5-1 and TRBJ2-3 proteins, is KAGVTQTPRYLIKTRGQQVTLSCSPISGHRSVSWYQQTPGQGLQFLFEYFSETQRNKGNFPGRFSGRQFSNSRSEMNVSTLELGDSALYLCASSPVAGGDTQYFGPGTRLTVL.